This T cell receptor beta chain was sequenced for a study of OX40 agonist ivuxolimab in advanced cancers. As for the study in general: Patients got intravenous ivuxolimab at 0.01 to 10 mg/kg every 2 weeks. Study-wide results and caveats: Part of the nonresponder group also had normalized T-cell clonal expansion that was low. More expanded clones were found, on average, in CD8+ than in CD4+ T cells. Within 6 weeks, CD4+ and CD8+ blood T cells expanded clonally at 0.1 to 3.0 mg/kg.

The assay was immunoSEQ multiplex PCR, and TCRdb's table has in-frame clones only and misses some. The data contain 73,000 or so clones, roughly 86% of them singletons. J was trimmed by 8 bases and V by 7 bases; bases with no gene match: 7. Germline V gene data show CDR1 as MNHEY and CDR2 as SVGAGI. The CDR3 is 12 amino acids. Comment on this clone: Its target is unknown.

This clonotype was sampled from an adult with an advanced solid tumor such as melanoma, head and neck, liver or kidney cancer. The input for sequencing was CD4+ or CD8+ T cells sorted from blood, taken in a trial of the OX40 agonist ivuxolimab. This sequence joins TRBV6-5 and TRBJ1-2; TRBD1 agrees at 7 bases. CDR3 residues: CASTSRGQGYTF. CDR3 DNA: TGTGCCAGCACCTCGAGGGGGCAAGGCTACACCTTC.